The clone carrying this TCR beta chain was detected only a few times. The CDR3 is 15 residues long. V lost 3 bases to trimming and J lost 3 bases; unmatched junction nucleotides: 7. Germline loops: CDR1 MDHEN, CDR2 SYDVKM. This record comes from a study of cytomegalovirus exposure and HLA in healthy donors. Primers included in the PCR were 60 Vbeta and 13 Jbeta primers. Here immunoSEQ multiplex PCR was the method, and the copy in TCRdb shows in-frame clones only, minus some. The sample comprises more than 100,000 clones, around 66% of which are singletons, and roughly 8.6% rests with the top ten. The J gene is TRBJ1-1, the V gene TRBV28; TRBD1 aligns across 7 bases. What was sequenced was PBMCs. The receptor was derived from a woman aged 40 to 50 in good health and CMV-seropositive. CDR3 sequence reads: CASSLAAGGHTEAFF. The CDR3 coding sequence is TGTGCCAGCAGTTTGGCGGCAGGGGGACACACTGAAGCTTTCTTT.